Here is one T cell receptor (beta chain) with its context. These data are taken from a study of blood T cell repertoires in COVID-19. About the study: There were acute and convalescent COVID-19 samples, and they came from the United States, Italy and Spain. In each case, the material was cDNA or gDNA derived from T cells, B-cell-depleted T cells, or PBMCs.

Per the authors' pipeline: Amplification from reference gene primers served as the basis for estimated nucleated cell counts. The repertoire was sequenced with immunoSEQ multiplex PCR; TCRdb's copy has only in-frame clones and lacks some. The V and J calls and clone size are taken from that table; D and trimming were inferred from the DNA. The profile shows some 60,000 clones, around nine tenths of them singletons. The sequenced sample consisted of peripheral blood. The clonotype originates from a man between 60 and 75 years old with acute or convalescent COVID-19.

The CDR3 sequence is CSVAGRGYGYTF. The CDR3 DNA reads as TGCAGCGTTGCAGGGCGAGGCTATGGCTACACCTTC. The chain is built from TRBV29-1 and TRBJ1-2; D might be TRBD1 (5 bases). The CDR3 length is 12 residues. Trimming took 4 bases from V and 4 from J, leaving 10 bases between them. Germline CDR1 reads SQVTM; CDR2 reads ANQGSEA.